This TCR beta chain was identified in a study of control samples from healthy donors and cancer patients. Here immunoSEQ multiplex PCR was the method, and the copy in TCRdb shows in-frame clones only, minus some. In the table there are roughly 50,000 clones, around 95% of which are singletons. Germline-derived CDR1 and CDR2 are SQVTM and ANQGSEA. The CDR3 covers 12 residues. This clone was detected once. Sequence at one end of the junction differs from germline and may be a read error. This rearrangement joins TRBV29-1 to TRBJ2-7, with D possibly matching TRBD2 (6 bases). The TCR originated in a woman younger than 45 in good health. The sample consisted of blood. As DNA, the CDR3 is TGCAGCGCTGAAGCTGGAGGGGACGAGCAGTACTTC. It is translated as CSAEAGGDEQYF.